The 31 T cell receptor beta chains below all came from one sample that was sequenced in a study of CD8+CD57+ T cells in acquired aplastic anemia. The use of genomic DNA as template underpinned the TCR beta VDJ and CDR3 profiling. TCRdb recomputed calls from the reads with MiXCR, one row per CDR3 protein. The table has more than 150,000 distinct CDR3 sequences, under 55% seen once. Sequencing used sorted CD4+, CD8+, or CD8+CD57+ T cells (not recorded which) from PBMCs. The receptors come from a human donor in good health.

Notes on this clonotype: In this CDR3 the conserved last residue, phenylalanine or tryptophan, is missing, so a read error is likely. The chain is built from TRBV18 and TRBJ1-5, with 9 bases aligning to TRBD1. Germline trimming cut 4 bases from V and 7 bases from J; bases unmatched to any gene: 2. CDR1 and CDR2 (germline): KGHSH, LQKENI. The CDR3 covers 13 residues. The CDR3 coding sequence is TGTGCCAGCTCACGGGACAGGGCCCAGCCCCAGCATTCT. Translating it yields CASSRDRAQPQHS.

The chain joins TRBV25-1 to TRBJ1-3; D perhaps matches TRBD1 (5 bases). Germline values: CDR1 MGHDK, CDR2 SYGVNS. The length of the CDR3 is 14 residues. The V end lost 4 bases, the J end lost 4 bases, and 11 bases lay between the germline ends. The CDR3: CASSVGVKGNTIYF. CDR3 sequence (DNA): TGTGCCAGCAGTGTGGGGGTGAAAGGAAACACCATATATTTT.

V gene TRBV7-9 combines with J gene TRBJ2-7; a weak D match, TRBD1 (6 bases). This CDR3 comprises 13 residues. V lost 3 bases, J lost 7 bases, and 13 bases lay in between. Germline V gene sequence: CDR1 SEHNR, CDR2 FQNEAQ (reference sequence). CDR3 in DNA: TGTGCCAGCAGCTTCCGGACAGCACAAGAGCAGTACTTC. Translated: CASSFRTAQEQYF. Variable domain in full (rest from reference TRBV7-9 and TRBJ2-7): DTGVSQNPRHKITKRGQNVTFRCDPISEHNRLYWYRQTLGQGPEFLTYFQNEAQLEKSRLLSDRFSAERPKGSFSTLEIQRTEQGDSAMYLCASSFRTAQEQYFGPGTRLTVT.

In its sample, this clonotype was seen a few times. V usage is TRBV2 and J usage is TRBJ1-5; D is possibly TRBD1 (6 bases). Per the germline V gene, CDR1 is SNHLY and CDR2 is FYNNEI. Trimming left V 5 bases short and J 3 bases short, with 8 bases between. The CDR3 consists of 13 residues. The CDR3 region has the DNA TGTGCCAGCAGTTGGGACACCAATCAGCCCCAGCATTTT. Amino acids: CASSWDTNQPQHF.

This chain joins TRBV7-9 and TRBJ2-1; D unclear. With 3 bases removed from V and 7 bases from J, the gap between germline ends came to 4 bases. This CDR3 is built from 11 residues. Per germline, CDR1 SEHNR and CDR2 FQNEAQ (reference sequence). The CDR3 loop reads CASSFANEQFF. The DNA for the CDR3 is TGTGCCAGCAGCTTTGCTAATGAGCAGTTCTTC.

The rearrangement uses TRBV7-6 and TRBJ2-1; D uncertain. From germline, CDR1 is SGHVS and CDR2 FNYEAQ. V was clipped by 1 base and J by 10 bases, with 11 bases between them. The CDR3 loop spans 13 amino acids. The CDR3 DNA is TGTGCCAGCAGCTTAGGTTTGACCGGGGAGCAGTTCTTC. Translated, it gives CASSLGLTGEQFF.

This chain uses TRBV2 with TRBJ1-1; TRBD1 matches 9 bases. From germline, CDR1 is SNHLY and CDR2 FYNNEI. This CDR3 is built from 16 residues. V lost 6 bases and J lost 2; bases outside the gene matches: 10. The CDR3 nucleotides read TGTGCCAGCAGGTTTCTAGGACAGGGGTTAAACACTGAAGCTTTCTTT. This codes for CASRFLGQGLNTEAFF. Combining the CDR3 with reference TRBV2 and TRBJ1-1 gives the whole variable domain EPEVTQTPSHQVTQMGQEVILRCVPISNHLYFYWYRQILGQKVEFLVSFYNNEISEKSEIFDDQFSVERPDGSNFTLKIRSTKLEDSAMYFCASRFLGQGLNTEAFFGQGTRLTVV.

This clonotype was detected many times. This chain connects TRBV7-9 to TRBJ2-1; D is undetermined. Looked up from germline, CDR1 is SEHNR and CDR2 is FQNEAQ (reference sequence). The CDR3 is made up of 13 amino acids. Trimming cost V 1 base and J 6 bases, with 7 bases left between them. CDR3 residues: CASSLGAVNEQFF. CDR3 sequence (DNA): TGTGCCAGCAGCTTAGGGGCTGTCAATGAGCAGTTCTTC.

The rearrangement links TRBV2 to TRBJ2-2, with D perhaps assigned TRBD1 or TRBD2 (7 bases each). From germline, CDR1 is SNHLY and CDR2 FYNNEI. Trimming shortened V by 10 bases and J by 7 bases, and 16 bases separated the two germline ends. This CDR3 comprises 13 residues. The CDR3 loop is CATSTGRDGELFF. Here the CDR3 DNA reads TGTGCCACCTCGACAGGGAGGGACGGGGAGCTGTTTTTT.

This clonotype was recorded a few times. The rearrangement links TRBV7-9 to TRBJ2-1; D remains unclear. The CDR3 loop spans 13 amino acids. V lost 3 bases to trimming and J lost 5 bases, with 8 bases between them. Germline loops: CDR1 SEHNR, CDR2 FQNEAQ (reference sequence). CDR3 DNA: TGTGCCAGCAGCTTTCCGGGTGACAATGAGCAGTTCTTC. Its protein product is CASSFPGDNEQFF.

This clonotype was seen at least ten times. The chain uses TRBV6-1 and TRBJ2-7; D ambiguous. With 0 bases removed from V and 4 bases from J, the gap between germline ends came to 10 bases. This CDR3 is built from 14 residues. Germline assignment: CDR1 MNHNS and CDR2 SASEGT. For the CDR3, the DNA is TGTGCCAGCAGTGAAGCGATTAGGGTGTACGAGCAGTACTTC. Translation: CASSEAIRVYEQYF.

V usage is TRBV19 and J usage is TRBJ1-4; D is perhaps TRBD1 (5 bases). The CDR3 consists of 14 residues. The germline V gene has CDR1 LNHDA and CDR2 SQIVND (reference sequence). V dropped 10 bases and J dropped 7 bases, with 19 bases sitting between them. CDR3 residues: CATSSGREVEKLFF. The CDR3 DNA is TGTGCCACCTCATCAGGGCGGGAGGTTGAAAAACTGTTTTTT.

V and J are TRBV19 and TRBJ1-6; a weak D match, TRBD1 (5 bases). Germline V gene lookup returns CDR1 LNHDA and CDR2 SQIVND (reference sequence). V gave up 6 bases and J gave up 10 bases, with 16 bases separating them. The CDR3 totals 14 residues. CDR3 protein: CASSTRDYRSPLHF. The CDR3 DNA is TGTGCCAGTAGCACCCGGGACTACAGATCACCCCTCCACTTT.

This clonotype was detected ten times or more. This chain links TRBV5-1 with TRBJ2-1, with 8 bases fitting TRBD1. With V trimmed by 2 bases and J by 2 bases, 3 bases remained unmatched. The CDR3 consists of 15 residues. The V gene's germline CDR1 is SGHRS and CDR2 YFSETQ. The CDR3 reads CASSLDRGAYNEQFF. In nucleotides, the CDR3 is TGCGCCAGCAGCTTAGACAGGGGCGCCTACAATGAGCAGTTCTTC.

At least ten counts were recorded for this clonotype. This chain links TRBV5-1 with TRBJ1-2; the D gene is possibly TRBD1 (5 bases). Per the germline V gene, CDR1 is SGHRS and CDR2 is YFSETQ. CDR3 length equals 13 residues. Trimming pared 4 bases from V and 7 bases from J, leaving 14 bases between. CDR3 DNA sequence: TGCGCCAGCAGCCCCGGGGGTGGGGCTGGCTACACCTTC. Its protein product is CASSPGGGAGYTF.

The chain joins TRBV19 to TRBJ1-4; the match to TRBD1 covers 7 bases. Germline CDR1 LNHDA, CDR2 SQIVND (reference sequence). With V trimmed by 7 bases and J by 8 bases, 10 bases remained unmatched. The CDR3 length is 14 residues. The DNA for the CDR3 is TGTGCCAGTACCTCGACAGGGCGAGGGGAAAAACTGTTTTTT. Its protein is CASTSTGRGEKLFF.

This clonotype was observed at least ten times. The J gene is TRBJ2-7, the V gene TRBV18; D uncertain. Deletions cut 2 bases from V and 2 bases from J, with 7 bases between. Germline loops: CDR1 KGHSH, CDR2 LQKENI. This CDR3 is 13 amino acids long. The CDR3: CASSPYSTYEQYF. The CDR3 DNA reads TGTGCCAGCTCACCATACAGTACCTACGAGCAGTACTTC.

The chain's CDR3 is CASSLEQGATEAFF. The CDR3 DNA reads as TGCGCCAGCAGCTTGGAACAGGGGGCTACTGAAGCTTTCTTT. V is TRBV5-1 and J is TRBJ1-1, with 9 bases that match TRBD1. This CDR3 comprises 14 residues. V lost 0 bases and J lost 5; bases outside the gene matches: 2. Germline-derived CDR1 and CDR2 are SGHRS and YFSETQ.

The V and J genes are TRBV25-1 and TRBJ1-1; 7 bases fit TRBD1. Trimming removed 4 bases from V and 10 bases from J; junction bases left unmatched: 12. The CDR3 loop spans 14 amino acids. The germline V gene has CDR1 MGHDK and CDR2 SYGVNS. CDR3 amino acids: CASSVMGRDSSAFF. As DNA, the CDR3 is TGTGCCAGCAGTGTCATGGGCCGGGACAGTTCAGCTTTCTTT.

There are many counts of this clonotype. The V gene is TRBV20-1, the J gene TRBJ2-2, with D possibly being TRBD1 (5 bases). The V end lost 5 bases, the J end lost 7 bases, and 14 bases lay between the germline ends. The CDR3 runs to 13 residues. The germline gives CDR1 DFQATT, CDR2 SNEGSKA (reference sequence). CDR3 residues: CSAAQGRGGELFF. In DNA form, the CDR3 reads TGCAGTGCTGCCCAGGGTAGGGGCGGGGAGCTGTTTTTT.

This clonotype was picked up many times. V is TRBV19 and J is TRBJ1-3; possible D gene TRBD1, 6 bases. The CDR3 consists of 14 residues. Trimming removed 3 bases at V and 6 bases at J, with 12 bases between. Germline CDR1 LNHDA, CDR2 SQIVND (reference sequence). As DNA, the CDR3 is TGTGCCAGTAGTATGAACAGGGTGGAAAACACCATATATTTT. Protein sequence: CASSMNRVENTIYF. Combining the CDR3 with reference TRBV19 and TRBJ1-3 gives the whole variable domain DGGITQSPKYLFRKEGQNVTLSCEQNLNHDAMYWYRQDPGQGLRLIYYSQIVNDFQKGDIAEGYSVSREKKESFPLTVTSAQKNPTAFYLCASSMNRVENTIYFGEGSWLTVV.

The rearrangement links TRBV7-3 to TRBJ2-6; 7 bases line up with TRBD1. Per the germline V gene, CDR1 is SGHTA and CDR2 is FQGTGA. The CDR3 length is 15 residues. V lost 2 bases, J lost 2 bases, and 0 bases stayed unmatched. CDR3 sequence: CASSLGTAGANVLTF. The CDR3, as DNA: TGTGCCAGCAGCTTAGGGACAGCTGGGGCCAACGTCCTGACTTTC.

This rearrangement joins TRBV24-1 to TRBJ2-7; no definite D call. Germline assignment: CDR1 KGHDR and CDR2 SFDVKD. Trimming left V 3 bases short and J 4 bases short, with 18 bases between. The CDR3 is 16 amino acids. This CDR3 reads CATSDKGYWTLYEQYF. The CDR3 DNA follows: TGTGCCACCAGTGATAAAGGGTATTGGACCCTATACGAGCAGTACTTC.

This clonotype showed up many times. The V gene is TRBV9, the J gene TRBJ1-4; D not resolved. Germline V gene data show CDR1 as SGDLS and CDR2 as YYNGEE. Trimming left V 0 bases short and J 0 bases short, with 3 bases between. The CDR3 consists of 14 residues. CDR3 sequence (DNA): TGTGCCAGCAGCGTAGACTCAACTAATGAAAAACTGTTTTTT. It encodes CASSVDSTNEKLFF.

This clonotype was counted at least ten times. The genes are TRBV12-3 or TRBV12-4 and TRBJ2-1, with 7 bases lining up with TRBD2. Germline trimming cut 6 bases from V and 6 bases from J; bases unmatched to any gene: 11. The CDR3 length is 15 residues. The DNA of the CDR3 is TGTGCCAGCAGGTCCTCTGCTAGCGGAGTCAATGAGCAGTTCTTC. As protein: CASRSSASGVNEQFF.

The chain employs TRBV12-3 or TRBV12-4 and TRBJ1-2; TRBD1 matches at 11 bases. The CDR3 loop spans 15 amino acids. Germline trimming cut 3 bases from V and 3 bases from J; bases unmatched to any gene: 3. DNA of the CDR3: TGTGCCAGCAGTTTGGGGACAGGGGGATACTATGGCTACACCTTC. It yields the protein CASSLGTGGYYGYTF.

A remark on this clonotype: Germline and junction disagree at one end, which may indicate a read error. This chain connects TRBV5-6 to TRBJ2-7; no clear D gene. The V gene's germline CDR1 is SGHDT and CDR2 YYEEEE. The CDR3 runs 14 residues. The CDR3, as DNA: TGTGCCAGCAGCTTGGGGGCGAGCTCCTACGACCAGTACTTC. Its protein is CASSLGASSYDQYF.

This clonotype was counted many times. The rearrangement uses TRBV19 and TRBJ1-5; 10 nucleotides agree with TRBD1. CDR1 and CDR2 from the germline V gene are LNHDA and SQIVND (reference sequence). The CDR3 is made up of 16 amino acids. The V gene end was trimmed by 6 bases and the J gene end by 0 bases; junction bases not matched to a gene: 5. The CDR3 nucleotides are TGTGCCAGTAGACGGACAGGGGGAGATAGCAATCAGCCCCAGCATTTT. Its translation is CASRRTGGDSNQPQHF.

This clonotype was counted a few times. Possible read error: a much larger clone is one base away. This chain connects TRBV11-2 to TRBJ2-7; D possibly corresponds to TRBD2 (6 bases). The germline V gene has CDR1 SGHAT and CDR2 FQNNGV. V gave up 5 bases and J gave up 6 bases, with 20 bases separating them. The CDR3 runs to 15 residues. The CDR3 spells CASSGRTNTMSEQYF. CDR3 bases: TGTGCCAGCAGCGGGCGGACTAACACCATGAGCGAGCAGTACTTC.

The chain carries TRBV19 and TRBJ2-3; 9 nucleotides align to TRBD1. The ends lost 6 bases at V and 2 bases at J; junction bases unmatched: 6. Germline CDR1 LNHDA, CDR2 SQIVND (reference sequence). CDR3 size: 15 residues. CDR3 in amino acids: CASSRRDRDTDTQYF. CDR3 in DNA: TGTGCCAGTAGCCGCCGGGACAGGGACACAGATACGCAGTATTTT.

This clonotype was observed many times. CDR3 in DNA: TGTGCCATCAGTGAGGAGGAAGGGAGGAGGAATCAGCCCCAGCATTTT. Amino acids: CAISEEEGRRNQPQHF. The gene calls are TRBV10-3 and TRBJ1-5, with unresolved D. Germline CDR1 ENHRY, CDR2 SYGVKD. V was trimmed by 2 bases and J by 4 bases, leaving 15 bases between them. CDR3 size: 16 residues.